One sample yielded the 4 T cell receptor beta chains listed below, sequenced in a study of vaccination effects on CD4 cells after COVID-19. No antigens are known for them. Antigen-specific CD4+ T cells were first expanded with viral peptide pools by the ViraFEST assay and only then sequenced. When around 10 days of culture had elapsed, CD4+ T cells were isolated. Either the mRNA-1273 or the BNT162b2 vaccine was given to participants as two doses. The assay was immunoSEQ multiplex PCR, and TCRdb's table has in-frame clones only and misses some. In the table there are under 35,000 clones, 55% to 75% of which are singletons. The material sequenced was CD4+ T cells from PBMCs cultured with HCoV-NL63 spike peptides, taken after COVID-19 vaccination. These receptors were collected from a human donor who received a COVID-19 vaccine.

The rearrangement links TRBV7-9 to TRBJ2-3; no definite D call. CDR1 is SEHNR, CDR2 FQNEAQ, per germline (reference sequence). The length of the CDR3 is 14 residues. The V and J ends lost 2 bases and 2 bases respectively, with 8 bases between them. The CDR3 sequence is CASSLRPPTDTQYF. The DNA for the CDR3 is TGTGCCAGCAGCTTACGGCCGCCCACAGATACGCAGTATTTT.

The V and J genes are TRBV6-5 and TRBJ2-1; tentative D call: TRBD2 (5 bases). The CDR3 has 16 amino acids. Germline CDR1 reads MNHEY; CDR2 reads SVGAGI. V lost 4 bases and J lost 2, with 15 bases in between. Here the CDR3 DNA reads TGTGCCAGCAGTTCCCGGGCGGGTCGAACCTACAATGAGCAGTTCTTC. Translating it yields CASSSRAGRTYNEQFF.

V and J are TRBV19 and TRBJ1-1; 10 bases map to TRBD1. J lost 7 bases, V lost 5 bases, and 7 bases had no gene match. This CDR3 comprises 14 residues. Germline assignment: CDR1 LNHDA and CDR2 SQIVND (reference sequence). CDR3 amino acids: CASSQGQGGIEAFF. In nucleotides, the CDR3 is TGTGCCAGTAGTCAAGGACAGGGGGGGATTGAAGCTTTCTTT.

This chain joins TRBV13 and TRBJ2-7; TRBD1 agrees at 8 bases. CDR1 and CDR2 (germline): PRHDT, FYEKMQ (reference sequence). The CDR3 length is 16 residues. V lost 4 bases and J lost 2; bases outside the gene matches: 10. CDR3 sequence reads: CASSSMGQVITYEQYF. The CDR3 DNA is TGTGCCAGCAGCTCCATGGGACAGGTAATTACCTACGAGCAGTACTTC.